The clone carrying this T cell receptor beta chain was recorded only once. These data come from a study of blood T cell repertoires in COVID-19. The wider study: T cells, B-cell-depleted T cells, or PBMCs provided the cDNA or gDNA that served as material.

Authors' processing steps: It was from reference gene primer amplification that nucleated cell counts were estimated. Assay: immunoSEQ multiplex PCR; the TCRdb copy retains only in-frame clones and omits some. V, J and clone size reflect that table, while D and trimming were determined from the DNA. The data hold under 300,000 clones, with 89% observed a single time. Deletions cut 1 base from V and 5 bases from J, with 9 bases between. The CDR3 totals 15 residues. CDR1 is SEHNR, CDR2 FQNEAQ, per germline (reference sequence). The sequence derives from a man aged 45-65 years with acute or convalescent COVID-19. The chain recombines TRBV7-9 with TRBJ1-6; the D gene is possibly TRBD1 (6 bases). The sample comprised peripheral blood. The CDR3 reads CASSLGDKHNSPLHF. The CDR3 DNA sequence: TGTGCCAGCAGCTTAGGGGACAAGCATAATTCACCCCTCCACTTT.